This T cell receptor (beta chain) was recorded in a study of technical replicates of blood from a few donors. Repertoires were generated with immunoSEQ multiplex PCR, while TCRdb's copy carries only in-frame clones and drops some. The sample contains about 81,000 clones, 90% to 97% of which appear only once. The germline CDR1 and CDR2 sequences are GTSNPN and SVGIG (reference sequence). The CDR3 consists of 14 residues. Losses at the gene ends were 2 bases for V and 3 bases for J; bases not matched to a gene: 4. The TCR originated in a human donor in good health. This chain joins TRBV30 and TRBJ1-1; 9 bases line up with TRBD1. The specimen sequenced was T cells isolated from PBMCs. The CDR3 here is CAWSSGQGYTEAFF. The DNA of the CDR3 is TGTGCCTGGAGTTCGGGACAGGGTTACACTGAAGCTTTCTTT.